The present TCR beta chain was sequenced within a study of beta chain features in type 1 diabetes. Looking at the study overall: There was similarity between patients and healthy donors in age, gender and cell yields. Findings and limits, study-wide: Among all four CD4+ subsets, Type 1 diabetes patients had TCRB CDR3s that were moderately but significantly shorter. Sequencing used cDNA, and cells with high TCR expression could therefore be over-represented.

The investigators reverse transcribed all of the isolated RNA, so they sequenced expressed TCRB transcripts. TCRdb keeps only in-frame clones here, not all; method: immunoSEQ multiplex PCR. Among more than 120,000 clones listed, about 13% were seen once. In regard to this clone: Its cognate antigen is unknown.

The CDR3 contains 15 residues. V lost 1 base and J 5 bases, leaving 16 bases between the germline ends. Germline-derived CDR1 and CDR2 are SGHNT and YYREEE (reference sequence). The receptor was isolated from a man younger than 35 with type 1 diabetes. The gene calls are TRBV5-4 and TRBJ2-7; D perhaps matches TRBD1 (6 bases). Input material: central memory CD4+ T cells from blood. This chain's CDR3 is CASSLPGVASDEQYF. In DNA form, the CDR3 reads TGTGCCAGCAGCTTGCCAGGGGTGGCGTCTGACGAGCAGTACTTC.